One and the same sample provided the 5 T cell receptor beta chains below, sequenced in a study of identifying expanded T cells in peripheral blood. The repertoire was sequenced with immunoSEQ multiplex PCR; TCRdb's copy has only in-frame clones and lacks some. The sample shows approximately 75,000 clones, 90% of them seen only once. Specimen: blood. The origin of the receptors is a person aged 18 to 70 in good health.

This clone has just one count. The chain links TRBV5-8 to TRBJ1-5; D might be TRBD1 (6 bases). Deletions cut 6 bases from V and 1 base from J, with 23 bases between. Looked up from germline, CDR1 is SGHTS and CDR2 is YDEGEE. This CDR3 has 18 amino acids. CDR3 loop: CASTDREQGWASNQPQHF. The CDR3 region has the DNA TGTGCCAGCACCGACCGAGAACAGGGATGGGCGAGCAATCAGCCCCAGCATTTT.

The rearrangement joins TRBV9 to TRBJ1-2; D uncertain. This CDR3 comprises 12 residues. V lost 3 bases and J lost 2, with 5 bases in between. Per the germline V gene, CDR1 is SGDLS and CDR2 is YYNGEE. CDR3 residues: CASSAWNYGYTF. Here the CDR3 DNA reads TGTGCCAGCAGCGCATGGAACTATGGCTACACCTTC.

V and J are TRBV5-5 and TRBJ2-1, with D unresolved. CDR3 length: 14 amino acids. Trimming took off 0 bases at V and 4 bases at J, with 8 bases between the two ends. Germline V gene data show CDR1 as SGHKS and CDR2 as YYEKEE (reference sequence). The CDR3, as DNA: TGTGCCAGCAGCTTGGTGCCTTTTTACAATGAGCAGTTCTTC. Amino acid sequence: CASSLVPFYNEQFF.

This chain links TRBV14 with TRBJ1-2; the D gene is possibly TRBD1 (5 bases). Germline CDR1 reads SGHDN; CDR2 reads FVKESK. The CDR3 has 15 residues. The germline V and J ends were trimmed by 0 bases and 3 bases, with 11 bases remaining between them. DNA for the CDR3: TGTGCCAGCAGCCAAGATGGGGCAGGTCACTATGGCTACACCTTC. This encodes CASSQDGAGHYGYTF.

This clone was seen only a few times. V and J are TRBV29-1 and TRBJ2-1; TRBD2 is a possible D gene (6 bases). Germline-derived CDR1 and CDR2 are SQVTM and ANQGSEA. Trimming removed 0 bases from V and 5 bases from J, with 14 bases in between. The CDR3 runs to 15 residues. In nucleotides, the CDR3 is TGCAGCGTTGAAGATGTGAAGGGAGGACACAATGAGCAGTTCTTC. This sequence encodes CSVEDVKGGHNEQFF.